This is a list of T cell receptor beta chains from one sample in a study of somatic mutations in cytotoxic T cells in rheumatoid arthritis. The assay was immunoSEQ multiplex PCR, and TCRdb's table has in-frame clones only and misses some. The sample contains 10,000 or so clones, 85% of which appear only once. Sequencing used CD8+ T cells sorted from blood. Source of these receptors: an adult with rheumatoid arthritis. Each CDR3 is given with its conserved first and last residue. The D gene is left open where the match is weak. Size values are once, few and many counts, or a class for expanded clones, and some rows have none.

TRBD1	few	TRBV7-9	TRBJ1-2	CASMYGDSSYGYTF	TGTGCCAGCATGTATGGGGACAGCTCTTATGGCTACACCTTC
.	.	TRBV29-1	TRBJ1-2	CSVEGTPKDYGYTF	TGCAGCGTTGAGGGGACACCGAAAGACTATGGCTACACCTTC
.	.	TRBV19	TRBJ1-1	CASSLPGVSGTEAFF	TGTGCCAGTAGTCTCCCTGGGGTATCAGGCACTGAAGCTTTCTTT
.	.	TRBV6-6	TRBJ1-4	CASSKGNREGEKLFF	TGTGCCAGCAGTAAGGGGAACAGGGAGGGTGAAAAACTGTTTTTT
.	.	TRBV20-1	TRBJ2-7	CSAKVGSEQYF	TGCAGTGCTAAGGTAGGGAGCGAGCAGTACTTC
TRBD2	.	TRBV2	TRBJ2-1	CASKLAGGPFYNEQFF	TGTGCCAGCAAGCTAGCGGGGGGACCCTTCTACAATGAGCAGTTCTTC
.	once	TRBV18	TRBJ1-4	CASSPSGILRAATNEKLFF	TGTGCCAGCTCACCAAGCGGGATTCTCCGGGCTGCAACTAATGAAAAACTGTTTTTT
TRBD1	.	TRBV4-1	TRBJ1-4	CASSRSGTGSEKLFF	TGCGCCAGCAGCCGATCCGGGACAGGGAGCGAAAAACTGTTTTTT
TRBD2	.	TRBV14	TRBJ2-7	CASSHPGLAVYEQYF	TGTGCCAGCAGCCACCCGGGACTAGCGGTCTACGAGCAGTACTTC
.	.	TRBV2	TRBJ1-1	CASRGNTEAFF	TGTGCCAGCAGGGGGAACACTGAAGCTTTCTTT
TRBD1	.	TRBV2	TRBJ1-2	CASRGQGNYGYTF	TGTGCCAGCAGGGGACAGGGTAACTATGGCTACACCTTC
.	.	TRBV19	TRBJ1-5	CASSLLGGINQPQHF	TGTGCCAGTAGTCTACTTGGGGGCATCAATCAGCCCCAGCATTTT
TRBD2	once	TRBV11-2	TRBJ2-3	CASSLGLAADTQYF	TGTGCCAGCAGCTTAGGACTAGCGGCAGATACGCAGTATTTT